Here is one T cell receptor (beta chain) with its context. The antigen is unknown. This specimen comes from a study of blood T cells in healthy people across ages. For the second PCR, which ran for roughly 6 to 11 cycles, a sample-barcoded 5' primer and a J-beta primer mix were used. TCRdb re-derived calls from the 5' RACE reads in MiXCR, one entry per CDR3 protein. The sample lists 710,000 or so distinct CDR3 sequences, roughly 20% occurring once. Study conclusions and caveats: Observed TCR beta diversity showed a strong correlation with the percentage of naive T cells as measured by flow cytometry.

The V and J ends lost 2 bases and 0 bases, in that order; junction bases with no gene match: 5. The CDR3 spans 16 residues. From germline, CDR1 is SGHTA and CDR2 FQGTGA. The chain is built from TRBV7-3 and TRBJ2-3; 7 nucleotides align to TRBD2. What was sequenced was blood. The source is a man between 65 and 85 years old in good health. The CDR3 DNA reads TGTGCCAGCAGCTTACAAGCGGGGATGAGCACAGATACGCAGTATTTT. Amino acids: CASSLQAGMSTDTQYF.